A selection of T cell receptor beta chains follows, all from one sample in a study of molecular identifiers for immune sequencing clone quantification. TCRdb reprocessed the PCR reads via MiXCR and lists one record per CDR3 protein. The repertoire consists of about half a million distinct CDR3 sequences, with around 23% occurring once and the leading ten covering approximately 0.8%. The specimen was naive CD8+ T cells from blood, with Jurkat cell RNA spiked in. These receptors were obtained from a human donor in good health. Some libraries in this study had Jurkat cell RNA spiked in. Both conserved end residues are part of each CDR3. The D gene is left open where the match is weak. Only part of the rows carry a size: once, few, many, or a class if the clone is expanded.

TRBV19	TRBD1	TRBJ2-7	few	TGTGCCAGTAGTAATGCGGGACAGGGGCCCTACGAGCAGTACTTC	CASSNAGQGPYEQYF
TRBV27	TRBD2	TRBJ2-1	NA	TGTGCGAGCGGGAGTTACAATGAGCAGTTCTTC	CASGSYNEQFF
TRBV20-1	NA	TRBJ2-7	many	TGCAGTGCTAGAATATTCTATCGGGGAGGCCTCTCCTACGAGCAGTACTTC	CSARIFYRGGLSYEQYF
TRBV3-1	NA	TRBJ2-7	NA	TGTGCCAGCAGCCAAGCTATAGGGCCATTGACACATCGGGACTACGAGCAGTACTTC	CASSQAIGPLTHRDYEQYF
TRBV4-2	TRBD1	TRBJ1-3	NA	TGTGCCAGCAGCCAAGAGAAACAGGGGGCGCCGGGAAACACCATATATTTT	CASSQEKQGAPGNTIYF
TRBV9	TRBD2	TRBJ2-3	many	TGTGCCAGCAGCGTAGACGGGAGGCCCGATACGCAGTATTTT	CASSVDGRPDTQYF
TRBV27	NA	TRBJ2-5	NA	TGTGCCAGCAGTTCCATACTCCAGGGCGATGAGACCCAGTACTTC	CASSSILQGDETQYF
TRBV9	TRBD1	TRBJ2-3	many	TGTGCCAGCAGCACGACGACAGGGACGGTCCCAGATACGCAGTATTTT	CASSTTTGTVPDTQYF
TRBV19	NA	TRBJ1-6	NA	TGTGCCGGCGGGGAGGGAGGCCTGGATTCACCCCTCCACTTT	CAGGEGGLDSPLHF
TRBV7-2	NA	TRBJ2-7	NA	TGTGCCAGCAGCCCTGAGAGTCTGACCTCCTACGAGCAGTACTTC	CASSPESLTSYEQYF
TRBV6-2/TRBV6-3	NA	TRBJ1-5	many	TGTGCCAGCAGTGAAGGCGTCGGCAATCAGCCCCAGCATTTT	CASSEGVGNQPQHF